These T cell receptor beta chains were read from a single sample in a study of identifying expanded T cells in peripheral blood. This table comes from immunoSEQ multiplex PCR, and its TCRdb copy is limited to in-frame clones, with some not included. The data contain over 100,000 clones, about 91% of them singletons. Source material: blood. The receptors derive from a person between 18 and 70 years old in good health. Both conserved end residues are part of each CDR3. A D gene is named only where the DNA matches it firmly. For some rows the clone size is stated as once, few or many, or as a class when expanded; others skip it.

v_call	j_call	d_call	clone_size	cdr3_aa	cdr3_nt
TRBV28	TRBJ2-7	TRBD1	once	CASRLTGLEQYF	TGTGCCAGCAGACTGACAGGGCTCGAGCAGTACTTC
TRBV7-3	TRBJ1-3	NA	NA	CASSLYEGNTIYF	TGTGCCAGCAGCTTATATGAAGGAAACACCATATATTTT
TRBV11-2	TRBJ2-7	TRBD1	NA	CASSPISIGTGGSYEQYF	TGTGCCAGCAGCCCCATCTCCATCGGGACAGGGGGCTCCTACGAGCAGTACTTC
TRBV5-1	TRBJ1-2	NA	NA	CASSLAAGDGYTF	TGCGCCAGCAGCTTGGCCGCAGGCGATGGCTACACCTTC
TRBV5-1	TRBJ2-5	TRBD1	NA	CASSLSGGQETQYF	TGCGCCAGCAGCTTGTCAGGGGGCCAAGAGACCCAGTACTTC
TRBV5-4	TRBJ2-7	NA	NA	CASSLDPGHSYEQYF	TGTGCCAGCAGCTTGGACCCGGGGCACTCCTACGAGCAGTACTTC
TRBV20-1	TRBJ2-1	NA	NA	CSVRSGDEQFF	TGCAGTGTCAGATCCGGGGATGAGCAGTTCTTC
TRBV29-1	TRBJ2-6	NA	once	CSVLSGAGANVLTF	TGCAGCGTTCTCTCGGGTGCTGGGGCCAACGTCCTGACTTTC
TRBV28	TRBJ2-1	NA	NA	CASRGPGQTYNEQFF	TGTGCCAGCAGGGGGCCAGGGCAGACCTACAATGAGCAGTTCTTC
TRBV4-1	TRBJ1-6	NA	once	CASSQLQVSPLHF	TGCGCCAGCAGCCAGCTGCAGGTATCACCCCTCCACTTT
TRBV5-1	TRBJ2-3	NA	NA	CASSLGSSTDTQYF	TGCGCCAGCAGTTTGGGTAGTAGCACAGATACGCAGTATTTT
TRBV18	TRBJ1-6	NA	NA	CASSLRGSPLHF	TGTGCCAGCTCCCTAAGGGGTTCACCCCTCCACTTT
TRBV10-3	TRBJ1-3	TRBD1	NA	CAISVTGAGNTIYF	TGTGCCATCAGTGTTACAGGGGCTGGAAACACCATATATTTT
TRBV19	TRBJ1-5	NA	NA	CASNGDPTQPQHF	TGTGCCAGTAATGGGGACCCGACGCAGCCCCAGCATTTT